This entry lists 20 T cell receptor beta chains sequenced from one sample in a study of metastatic and nonmetastatic thyroid tumors. Before thyroid surgery, none of the patients had received any treatment. TCRdb re-called clones from the PCR reads using MiXCR. This sample yields around 53,000 clones, of which approximately 15% are seen a single time; almost 3% belongs to the top ten. Sequenced sample: blood. The source is a female donor with papillary thyroid cancer or a benign thyroid nodule (not recorded which). Some clones in this sample may be carry-over from other donors' samples.

Regarding this clone: The missing conserved phenylalanine or tryptophan at the end of this CDR3 makes a read error likely. The chain employs TRBV20-1 and TRBJ2-1; 8 nucleotides match TRBD1. Germline CDR1 DFQATT, CDR2 SNEGSKA (reference sequence). The CDR3 is 14 amino acids. CDR3: CSAFGTGLYNGQFL. The CDR3 DNA is TGCAGTGCTTTTGGGACAGGCTTATACAATGGGCAGTTCCTC.

Many counts were recorded for this clone. This rearrangement joins TRBV12-3 or TRBV12-4 to TRBJ1-5; 8 bases agree with TRBD1. This CDR3 spans 18 amino acids. V dropped 3 bases and J dropped 4; count of bases not matched to a gene: 14. The CDR3 spells CASSFRPPRDRRNQPQHF. In DNA, the CDR3 is TGTGCCAGCAGTTTTAGACCCCCCCGGGACAGGCGTAATCAGCCCCAGCATTTT.

This clone was observed a handful of times. The rearrangement links TRBV28 to TRBJ1-1, with D unclear. Between the trimmed V and J ends, which lost 7 bases and 0 bases, there was a span of 15 bases. Germline CDR1 and CDR2: MDHEN and SYDVKM. This CDR3 is 15 amino acids long. The chain's CDR3 is CASTPLWRMNTEAFF. As DNA, the CDR3 is TGTGCCAGCACTCCACTGTGGCGGATGAACACTGAAGCTTTCTTT.

At least ten counts were recorded for this clone. The chain combines TRBV14 with TRBJ2-6, with 7 nucleotides matching TRBD2. The V and J ends lost 3 bases and 0 bases, in that order; junction bases with no gene match: 2. Germline-derived CDR1 and CDR2 are SGHDN and FVKESK. The CDR3 is 16 amino acids. As DNA, the CDR3 is TGTGCCAGCAGCCACGGGGGGTTCTCTGGGGCCAACGTCCTGACTTTC. This translates into CASSHGGFSGANVLTF.

This clone has more than one count but fewer than ten. V is TRBV6-1 and J is TRBJ2-3; D is perhaps TRBD2 (5 bases). CDR3 length: 14 residues. Trimming removed 4 bases from V and 5 bases from J, with 13 bases in between. CDR1 is MNHNS, CDR2 SASEGT, per germline. CDR3 DNA: TGTGCCAGCAGTGGATCTAGCTTAAGAGATACGCAGTATTTT. Its translation is CASSGSSLRDTQYF.

The rearrangement joins TRBV5-1 to TRBJ2-1; either TRBD1 or TRBD2 may fit D (5 bases each). Germline V gene sequence: CDR1 SGHRS, CDR2 YFSETQ. Trimming pared 6 bases from V and 7 bases from J, leaving 17 bases between. The CDR3 consists of 14 residues. CDR3 in amino acids: CASNGDRNCNEQFF. In DNA form, the CDR3 reads TGCGCCAGCAATGGGGACCGCAATTGTAATGAGCAGTTCTTC. The full variable domain, its missing parts supplied by reference TRBV5-1 and TRBJ2-1, is KAGVTQTPRYLIKTRGQQVTLSCSPISGHRSVSWYQQTPGQGLQFLFEYFSETQRNKGNFPGRFSGRQFSNSRSEMNVSTLELGDSALYLCASNGDRNCNEQFFGPGTRLTVL.

This clone was counted between two and nine times. The chain links TRBV6-4 to TRBJ2-1; 9 nucleotides line up with TRBD2. The CDR3 is 15 residues long. J was trimmed by 7 bases and V by 3 bases; bases with no gene match: 7. The germline V gene encodes CDR1 MRHNA and CDR2 SNTAGT. The CDR3 reads CASSEGSGLANEQFF. DNA for the CDR3: TGTGCCAGCAGTGAAGGGAGCGGACTAGCGAATGAGCAGTTCTTC.

This clone is categorized as medium-sized (0.01 to 0.1%). The V call is TRBV30, the J call TRBJ1-2; D not resolved. CDR1 and CDR2 from the germline V gene are GTSNPN and SVGIG (reference sequence). CDR3 length equals 13 residues. With 0 bases removed from V and 8 bases from J, the gap between germline ends came to 13 bases. The CDR3 DNA reads TGTGCCTGGAGTGTACAAGGAGCCGTGGGCTACACCTTC. This gives the protein CAWSVQGAVGYTF. Full variable domain (missing parts from reference TRBV30 and TRBJ1-2): SQTIHQWPATLVQPVGSPLSLECTVEGTSNPNLYWYRQAAGRGLQLLFYSVGIGQISSEVPQNLSASRPQDRQFILSSKKLLLSDSGFYLCAWSVQGAVGYTFGSGTRLTVV.

Many counts were recorded for this clone. The V and J genes are TRBV19 and TRBJ1-2; D might be TRBD1 (5 bases). CDR3 length: 14 residues. The V and J ends lost 1 base and 2 bases respectively, with 8 bases between them. Germline V gene sequence: CDR1 LNHDA, CDR2 SQIVND (reference sequence). CDR3 coding DNA: TGTGCCAGTAGTATAGGGGGGTCGAACTATGGCTACACCTTC. This codes for CASSIGGSNYGYTF.

As to this clone: This clone may be a read error of a much larger clone one base away. This rearrangement joins TRBV5-8 to TRBJ2-1; D unclear. The CDR3 is made up of 11 amino acids. Germline V lookup: CDR1 SGHTS, CDR2 YDEGEE. The ends were cut back, 5 bases at V and 2 bases at J, with 2 bases in the middle. The CDR3 sequence is CASRPYNEQFF. In DNA, the CDR3 is TGTGCCAGCAGACCCTACAATGAGCAGTTCTTC.

This clone has a count of ten or more. This chain connects TRBV12-3 or TRBV12-4 to TRBJ2-7, with a tentative D call TRBD1 (5 bases). V dropped 3 bases and J dropped 3 bases, with 15 bases sitting between them. The CDR3 length is 15 residues. CDR3 nucleotide sequence: TGTGCCAGCAGTTTCGGAATCCAGGGCGGCTACGAGCAGTACTTC. Translating it yields CASSFGIQGGYEQYF.

This clone was detected ten times or more. The rearrangement uses TRBV19 and TRBJ2-3, with 7 nucleotides matching TRBD2. CDR1 and CDR2 from the germline V gene are LNHDA and SQIVND (reference sequence). The CDR3 totals 14 residues. V was clipped by 3 bases and J by 2 bases; unmatched bases: 2. This CDR3 is CASSISGITDTQYF. The CDR3 DNA sequence: TGTGCCAGTAGTATCAGCGGGATCACAGATACGCAGTATTTT.

This clone was seen many times. A much larger clone differs by one base, so this may be a read error. The chain has TRBV28 and TRBJ1-1, with D possibly being TRBD1 (6 bases). Deletions cut 6 bases from V and 8 bases from J, with 16 bases between. The CDR3 runs 13 residues. CDR1 and CDR2 (germline): MDHEN, SYDVKM. The CDR3: CASRTGTTSEAFF. In DNA, the CDR3 is TGTGCCAGCAGAACCGGGACAACCAGCGAAGCTTTCTTT.

This clone was recorded many times. This chain connects TRBV28 to TRBJ2-1; D not resolved. The germline gives CDR1 MDHEN, CDR2 SYDVKM. This CDR3 is 13 amino acids long. V lost 5 bases and J 2 bases, leaving 7 bases between the germline ends. CDR3 nucleotides: TGTGCCAGCAGTCCTAACACCTACAATGAGCAGTTCTTC. Protein: CASSPNTYNEQFF.

This clone has at least ten counts. V gene TRBV27 combines with J gene TRBJ1-5, with TRBD1 as a possible D gene (5 bases). V lost 2 bases to trimming and J lost 5 bases, with 19 bases between them. Germline CDR1 is MNHEY and CDR2 is SMNVEV (reference sequence). The CDR3 consists of 17 residues. CDR3: CASSLRPPDISYQPQHF. CDR3 nucleotides: TGTGCCAGCAGTTTAAGACCCCCGGACATCTCATATCAGCCCCAGCATTTT.

This clone was counted at least ten times. V and J are TRBV9 and TRBJ1-3; maybe TRBD1 (6 bases). Trimming stripped 0 bases from V and 0 bases from J, with 7 bases between. CDR1 and CDR2 from the germline V gene are SGDLS and YYNGEE. This CDR3 spans 15 amino acids. CDR3 in amino acids: CASSVAGASGNTIYF. The CDR3 DNA sequence: TGTGCCAGCAGCGTAGCGGGGGCCTCTGGAAACACCATATATTTT.

This clone was picked up a small number of times. One junction end does not reproduce the germline sequence, and a read error may be involved. The rearrangement joins TRBV6-5 to TRBJ2-7; 9 bases map to TRBD1. Germline CDR1 and CDR2: MNHEY and SVGAGI. The CDR3 totals 14 residues. CDR3 sequence: CDSSLGQGLYEQCF. In DNA form, the CDR3 reads TGTGACAGCAGTTTAGGACAGGGGCTCTACGAGCAGTGCTTC.

This clone was counted between two and nine times. Given a much more abundant clone one base away, this may be a read error. This specimen includes other DNA sequences encoding the same CDR3. The chain carries TRBV12-3 or TRBV12-4 and TRBJ2-4; D is undetermined. The V end lost 2 bases, the J end lost 5 bases, and 13 bases lay between the germline ends. This CDR3 spans 15 amino acids. The CDR3: CASSLSPRRQNIQYF. The CDR3 region has the DNA TGTGCCAGCAGTTTATCACCTAGGCGACAAAACATTCAGTACTTC.

V and J are TRBV28 and TRBJ1-2; D unclear. The CDR3 is 12 residues long. V lost 4 bases and J 4 bases, leaving 7 bases between the germline ends. Germline V gene lookup returns CDR1 MDHEN and CDR2 SYDVKM. The CDR3 DNA sequence: TGTGCCAGCAGTTACGGACCCTATGGCTACACCTTC. Amino acids: CASSYGPYGYTF.

This clone was found a few times. This CDR3 reads CASMDTGSSYEQYF. The CDR3 DNA reads TGTGCCAGCATGGACACGGGGAGCTCCTACGAGCAGTACTTC. The chain links TRBV12-3 or TRBV12-4 to TRBJ2-7, with D possibly called TRBD1 or TRBD2 (5 bases each). The ends were cut back, 7 bases at V and 0 bases at J, with 13 bases in the middle. The length of the CDR3 is 14 residues.